What follows are 21 T cell receptor beta chains derived from one specimen sequenced in a study of early T cells in non-severe SARS-CoV-2 infection. TCRdb reprocessed the 5' RACE reads via MiXCR and lists one record per CDR3 protein. The table includes around 60,000 distinct CDR3 sequences, about 12% detected once. The source material was whole blood. The source is an adult who was a healthcare worker with PCR-confirmed SARS-CoV-2 infection or an uninfected control (not recorded which).

In this sample, this clonotype turned up many times. The rearrangement links TRBV9 to TRBJ2-5; tentative D call: TRBD1 (6 bases). V was shortened by 3 bases and J by 0 bases, with 6 bases between the two germline ends. CDR1 and CDR2 (germline): SGDLS, YYNGEE. The CDR3 length is 13 residues. For the CDR3, the DNA is TGTGCCAGCAGCGGACAGGACCAAGAGACCCAGTACTTC. Translating gives CASSGQDQETQYF.

This clonotype occurred many times. The CDR3 loop is CASSLDSSGANVLTF. The DNA for the CDR3 is TGTGCCAGCAGTCTTGACTCTTCTGGGGCCAACGTCCTGACTTTC. The genes are TRBV7-3 and TRBJ2-6; D gene unclear. The V gene lost 6 bases and the J gene lost 1 base, with 10 bases spanning the gap. CDR1 is SGHTA and CDR2 is FQGTGA in the germline V gene. This CDR3 is 15 amino acids long.

The rearrangement uses TRBV7-2 and TRBJ1-6, with a tentative D call TRBD1 (5 bases). Trimming removed 1 base at V and 7 bases at J, with 11 bases between. Germline CDR1 SGHTA, CDR2 FQGNSA. There are 15 residues in the CDR3. The CDR3 nucleotides are TGTGCCAGCAGCTTAGACGGCCCAGGGAATTCACCCCTCCACTTT. This translates into CASSLDGPGNSPLHF.

The rearrangement links TRBV29-1 to TRBJ1-1; D is ambiguous. The CDR3 has 14 residues. Germline-derived CDR1 and CDR2 are SQVTM and ANQGSEA. The V end lost 4 bases, the J end lost 1 base, and 13 bases lay between the germline ends. The CDR3: CSVGLRESNTEAFF. In DNA, the CDR3 is TGCAGCGTTGGTTTGAGGGAATCGAACACTGAAGCTTTCTTT.

There are many counts of this clonotype. In DNA form, the CDR3 reads TGTGCCAGCAGCTCCAACCGCCGGGCTAGATTGTACGAGCAGTACTTC. It is translated as CASSSNRRARLYEQYF. This chain links TRBV11-2 with TRBJ2-7; D gene uncertain. The CDR3 runs to 16 residues. Germline assignment: CDR1 SGHAT and CDR2 FQNNGV. Trimming stripped 4 bases from V and 4 bases from J, with 20 bases between.

The rearrangement uses TRBV7-9 and TRBJ2-7; 10 nucleotides agree with TRBD1. The germline CDR1 and CDR2 sequences are SEHNR and FQNEAQ (reference sequence). Germline trimming cut 6 bases from V and 4 bases from J; bases unmatched to any gene: 9. This CDR3 has 15 residues. The CDR3 DNA sequence: TGTGCCAGCAGGGGAATGGGACAGGGGAGGTACGAGCAGTACTTC. Translation: CASRGMGQGRYEQYF.

The V gene is TRBV20-1, the J gene TRBJ2-7; TRBD2 aligns across 8 bases. The V gene's germline CDR1 is DFQATT and CDR2 SNEGSKA (reference sequence). This CDR3 region has 13 residues. V was clipped by 3 bases and J by 4 bases; unmatched bases: 5. For the CDR3, the DNA is TGCAGTGCTAGTGATAGCGGGATTTACGAGCAGTACTTC. Protein sequence: CSASDSGIYEQYF.

The V call is TRBV12-3 or TRBV12-4, the J call TRBJ1-1, with TRBD1 matching 7 bases. J lost 1 base, V lost 6 bases, and 5 bases had no gene match. The CDR3 contains 14 residues. Here the CDR3 reads CASSPRTGNTEAFF. CDR3 DNA: TGTGCCAGCAGCCCCCGGACAGGGAACACTGAAGCTTTCTTT.

The chain has TRBV15 and TRBJ2-7; tentatively, D is TRBD2 (5 bases). There are 18 residues in the CDR3. Trimming removed 0 bases at V and 8 bases at J, with 26 bases between. The germline V gene encodes CDR1 LNHNV and CDR2 YYDKDF (reference sequence). For the CDR3, the DNA is TGTGCCACCAGCAGAGATCGGTTGGCGGCGGGCACCCCCCGGCAGCAGTACTTC. This translates into CATSRDRLAAGTPRQQYF.

This clonotype was recorded at least ten times. The rearrangement joins TRBV2 to TRBJ1-4; D is undetermined. The CDR3 covers 11 residues. The germline V gene encodes CDR1 SNHLY and CDR2 FYNNEI. Trimming pared 2 bases from V and 6 bases from J, leaving 1 base between. The CDR3 bases are TGTGCCAGCAGTGAACATGAAAAACTGTTTTTT. Translation gives CASSEHEKLFF.

This clonotype was detected ten times or more. The V and J genes are TRBV5-5 and TRBJ2-7; no clear D gene. The CDR3 loop spans 15 amino acids. CDR1 and CDR2 from the germline V gene are SGHKS and YYEKEE (reference sequence). The germline V and J ends were trimmed by 4 bases and 1 base, with 15 bases remaining between them. This chain's CDR3 is CASSPSPDGSYEQYF. For the CDR3, the DNA is TGTGCCAGCAGCCCAAGTCCGGACGGATCCTACGAGCAGTACTTC.

The chain uses TRBV10-3 and TRBJ1-2; D may be TRBD1 (6 bases). The CDR3 totals 17 residues. Trimming cost V 4 bases and J 1 base, with 19 bases left between them. CDR1 and CDR2 from the germline V gene are ENHRY and SYGVKD. The CDR3 protein is CAISASDSTSYNYGYTF. In DNA, the CDR3 is TGTGCCATCAGTGCTTCGGACAGTACTAGCTATAACTATGGCTACACCTTC.

The V call is TRBV5-1, the J call TRBJ2-7; 7 bases map to TRBD1. Germline V CDR1 and CDR2: SGHRS, YFSETQ. CDR3 length: 15 amino acids. V was pared by 2 bases and J by 6 bases, with 11 bases of the junction left unmatched. The DNA for the CDR3 is TGCGCCAGCAGCTTCGGGACAGCCGACCCGGGCGAGCAGTACTTC. Translating gives CASSFGTADPGEQYF. Looking up the rest from reference TRBV5-1 and TRBJ2-7 gives the full variable domain: KAGVTQTPRYLIKTRGQQVTLSCSPISGHRSVSWYQQTPGQGLQFLFEYFSETQRNKGNFPGRFSGRQFSNSRSEMNVSTLELGDSALYLCASSFGTADPGEQYFGPGTRLTVT.

Many counts were recorded for this clonotype. The chain has TRBV20-1 and TRBJ1-1; 7 nucleotides align to TRBD1. Losses at the gene ends were 1 base for V and 1 base for J; bases not matched to a gene: 3. Per the germline V gene, CDR1 is DFQATT and CDR2 is SNEGSKA (reference sequence). This CDR3 spans 14 amino acids. CDR3 amino acids: CSARGQGTNTEAFF. CDR3 DNA sequence: TGCAGTGCTAGAGGACAGGGAACGAACACTGAAGCTTTCTTT.

This clonotype showed up just a few times. In DNA, the CDR3 is TGTGCCAGCAGTTTAGCGACAGGGCGAACGCCCCAGCATTTT. This codes for CASSLATGRTPQHF. The chain carries TRBV12-3 or TRBV12-4 and TRBJ1-5, with 7 positions matching TRBD1. Trimming removed 0 bases from V and 9 bases from J; junction bases left unmatched: 5. The CDR3 is made up of 14 amino acids.

This clonotype was recorded many times. The V and J genes are TRBV20-1 and TRBJ1-1; D is uncertain. The germline V gene has CDR1 DFQATT and CDR2 SNEGSKA (reference sequence). V was clipped by 3 bases and J by 2 bases, with 13 bases between them. There are 14 residues in the CDR3. The CDR3 bases are TGCAGTGCTAGCATTCCACGGGGAAACACTGAAGCTTTCTTT. It is translated as CSASIPRGNTEAFF.

This clonotype was observed a few times. The chain combines TRBV20-1 with TRBJ2-7; 8 bases map to TRBD1. Germline V lookup: CDR1 DFQATT, CDR2 SNEGSKA (reference sequence). V shed 3 bases and J 7 bases; nucleotides not matched to a gene: 5. The CDR3 has 12 residues. The CDR3 is CSASAGGGEQYF. The CDR3 nucleotides read TGCAGTGCTAGCGCAGGGGGCGGGGAGCAGTACTTC.

The rearrangement links TRBV7-9 to TRBJ2-7, with D possibly being TRBD1 (6 bases). CDR1 SEHNR and CDR2 FQNEAQ come from the germline V gene (reference sequence). V was pared by 1 base and J by 0 bases, with 10 bases between. This CDR3 comprises 15 residues. In nucleotides, the CDR3 is TGTGCCAGCAGCTTAGTTTCAGGGGTCTCCTACGAGCAGTACTTC. It encodes CASSLVSGVSYEQYF.

The CDR3: CSVRLNTEAFF. DNA of the CDR3: TGCAGCGTTCGGCTGAACACTGAAGCTTTCTTT. This chain joins TRBV29-1 and TRBJ1-1; D gene ambiguous. This CDR3 is built from 11 residues. V lost 5 bases, J lost 0 bases, and 4 bases lay in between. CDR1 and CDR2 (germline): SQVTM, ANQGSEA.

This CDR3 reads CASSLRGLAGDNEQFF. The CDR3 nucleotides are TGTGCCAGCAGCCTCCGAGGGCTAGCGGGAGACAATGAGCAGTTCTTC. V usage is TRBV7-3 and J usage is TRBJ2-1; TRBD2 matches 10 bases. CDR1 is SGHTA, CDR2 FQGTGA, per germline. With V trimmed by 5 bases and J by 5 bases, 9 bases remained unmatched. The CDR3 contains 16 residues.

The table lists this clonotype with many counts. The CDR3 DNA is TGTGCCAGCAGTCAGGGCGACCTCTCCTACAATGAGCAGTTCTTC. Its protein is CASSQGDLSYNEQFF. The V gene is TRBV28, the J gene TRBJ2-1; D might be TRBD1 (5 bases). Looked up from germline, CDR1 is MDHEN and CDR2 is SYDVKM. Trimming pared 5 bases from V and 0 bases from J, leaving 11 bases between. The CDR3 is 15 amino acids.